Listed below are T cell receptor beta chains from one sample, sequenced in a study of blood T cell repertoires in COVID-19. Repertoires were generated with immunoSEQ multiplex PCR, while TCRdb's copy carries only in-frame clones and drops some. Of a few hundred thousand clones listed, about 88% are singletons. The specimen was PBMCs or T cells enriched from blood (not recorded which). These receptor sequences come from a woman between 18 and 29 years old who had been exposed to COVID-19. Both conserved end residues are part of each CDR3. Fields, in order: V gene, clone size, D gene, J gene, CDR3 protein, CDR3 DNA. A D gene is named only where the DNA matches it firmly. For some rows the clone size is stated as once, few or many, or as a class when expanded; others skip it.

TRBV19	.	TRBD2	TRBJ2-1	CASSTPSGFNEQFF	TGTGCCAGTAGTACCCCTAGCGGGTTCAATGAGCAGTTCTTC
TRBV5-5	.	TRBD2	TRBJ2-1	CASRYGTSVALAYNEQFF	TGTGCCAGCAGGTACGGGACTAGCGTTGCCTTAGCCTACAATGAGCAGTTCTTC
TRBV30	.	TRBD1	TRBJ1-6	CACSGQGAIVNSPLHF	TGTGCCTGCTCGGGACAGGGGGCTATTGTAAATTCACCCCTCCACTTT
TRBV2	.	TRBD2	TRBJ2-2	CASRGLAGENTGELFF	TGTGCCAGCAGGGGACTAGCGGGTGAGAACACCGGGGAGCTGTTTTTT
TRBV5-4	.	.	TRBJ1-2	CASNAKGQAYGYTF	TGTGCCAGCAACGCCAAGGGGCAGGCGTATGGCTACACCTTC
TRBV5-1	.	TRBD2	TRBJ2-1	CASRITSGRDEQFF	TGCGCCAGCCGAATAACTAGCGGGAGAGATGAGCAGTTCTTC
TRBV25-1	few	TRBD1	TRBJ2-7	CASSKGQGTYEQYF	TGTGCCAGCAGCAAGGGACAGGGGACCTACGAGCAGTACTTC
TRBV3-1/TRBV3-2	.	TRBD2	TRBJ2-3	CASSHPTLAGVSTDTQYF	TGTGCCAGCAGCCACCCGACACTAGCGGGGGTTAGCACAGATACGCAGTATTTT
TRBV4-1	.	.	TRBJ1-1	CASSQDSIAVLWEAFF	TGCGCCAGCAGCCAAGATTCTATTGCCGTTTTGTGGGAAGCTTTCTTT
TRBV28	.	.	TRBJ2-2	CASSFRRRNTGELFF	TGTGCCAGCAGTTTTCGGCGGAGGAACACCGGGGAGCTGTTTTTT
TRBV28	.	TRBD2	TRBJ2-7	CASSTPSGREQYF	TGTGCCAGCAGTACCCCTAGCGGTCGCGAGCAGTACTTC
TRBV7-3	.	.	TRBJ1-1	CASSLSHGGTEAFF	TGTGCCAGCAGCTTGAGCCATGGGGGGACTGAAGCTTTCTTT
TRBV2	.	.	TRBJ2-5	CASSDSLSDSQETQYF	TGTGCCAGCAGTGATTCCCTTTCCGACAGCCAAGAGACCCAGTACTTC
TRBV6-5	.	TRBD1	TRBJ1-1	CASSYYSRQGEAFF	TGTGCCAGCAGTTACTACTCCCGACAGGGTGAAGCTTTCTTT
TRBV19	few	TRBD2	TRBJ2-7	CASSYIAGDSEQYF	TGTGCCAGTAGTTATATAGCGGGAGATAGCGAGCAGTACTTC
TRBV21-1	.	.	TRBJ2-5	CASSKDEGCLRTSGTFQETQYF	TGTGCCAGCAGCAAAGACGAGGGATGCTTACGGACTAGCGGGACCTTCCAAGAGACCCAGTACTTC
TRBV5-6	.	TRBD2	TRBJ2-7	CASSQGLAGGAYEQYF	TGTGCCAGCAGCCAAGGGCTAGCGGGGGGGGCCTACGAGCAGTACTTC
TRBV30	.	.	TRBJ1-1	CAWSGQPNTEAFF	TGTGCCTGGAGTGGACAGCCGAACACTGAAGCTTTCTTT
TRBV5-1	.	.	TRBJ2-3	CASSLGGYTDTQYF	TGCGCCAGCAGCTTGGGCGGCTACACAGATACGCAGTATTTT
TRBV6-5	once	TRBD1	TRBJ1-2	CASKVWDSASYGYTF	TGTGCCAGCAAGGTTTGGGACAGCGCGAGCTATGGCTACACCTTC
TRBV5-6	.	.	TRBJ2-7	CASSYLGAGEQYF	TGTGCCAGCAGCTACTTAGGGGCGGGGGAGCAGTACTTC
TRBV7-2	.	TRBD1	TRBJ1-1	CASNNLGGQGNTEAFF	TGTGCCAGCAACAACCTGGGGGGACAGGGGAACACTGAAGCTTTCTTT
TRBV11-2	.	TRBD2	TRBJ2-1	CASLTSGYNEQFF	TGTGCCAGCTTGACTAGCGGCTACAATGAGCAGTTCTTC
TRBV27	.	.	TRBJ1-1	CASSLSVRTEAFF	TGTGCCAGCAGTTTATCGGTCAGAACTGAAGCTTTCTTT
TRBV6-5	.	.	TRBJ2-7	CASSRLTGSGEQYF	TGTGCCAGCAGTCGCCTAACAGGGTCGGGGGAGCAGTACTTC
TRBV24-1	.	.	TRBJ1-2	CATSEGVDGYTF	TGTGCCACCAGTGAAGGGGTGGATGGCTACACCTTC
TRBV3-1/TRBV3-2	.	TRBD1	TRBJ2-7	CASSHDRDHEQYF	TGTGCCAGCAGCCATGACAGGGACCACGAGCAGTACTTC
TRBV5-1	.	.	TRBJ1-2	CASSLDQGNTNYGYTF	TGCGCCAGCAGCTTGGATCAGGGAAACACTAACTATGGCTACACCTTC
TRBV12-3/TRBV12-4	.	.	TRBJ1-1	CASILGSNTEAFF	TGTGCCAGCATCCTGGGGAGTAACACTGAAGCTTTCTTT
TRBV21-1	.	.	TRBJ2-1	CASSKQGGGISGRNEQFF	TGTGCCAGCAGCAAACAAGGGGGGGGTATTTCAGGTAGGAATGAGCAGTTCTTC
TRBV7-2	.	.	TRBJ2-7	CASSLARDIAYEQYF	TGTGCCAGCAGCTTAGCTCGGGACATCGCCTACGAGCAGTACTTC
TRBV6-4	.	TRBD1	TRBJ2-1	CARPTTGGLAPYYNEQFF	TGTGCCAGGCCTACTACAGGGGGCTTAGCCCCATACTACAATGAGCAGTTCTTC
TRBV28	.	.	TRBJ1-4	CASSFGGPTNEKLFF	TGTGCCAGCAGCTTCGGTGGGCCAACTAATGAAAAACTGTTTTTT
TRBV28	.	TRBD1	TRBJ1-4	CASSTGTANEKLFF	TGTGCCAGCAGTACCGGGACAGCCAATGAAAAACTGTTTTTT
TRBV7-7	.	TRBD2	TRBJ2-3	CASSLGLASTDTQYF	TGTGCTAGCAGCTTAGGACTAGCGAGCACAGATACGCAGTATTTT
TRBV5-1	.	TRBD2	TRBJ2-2	CASSSGTANTGELFF	TGCGCCAGCAGCAGCGGGACGGCCAACACCGGGGAGCTGTTTTTT
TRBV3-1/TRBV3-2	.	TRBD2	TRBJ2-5	CASSQTGPAGIEETQYF	TGTGCCAGCAGCCAAACGGGTCCAGCGGGAATAGAAGAGACCCAGTACTTC
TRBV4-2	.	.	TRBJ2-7	CASSPGSGGQRYEQYF	TGTGCCAGCAGCCCCGGTTCGGGGGGCCAACGCTACGAGCAGTACTTC
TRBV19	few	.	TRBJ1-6	CASTGEDSYNSPLHF	TGTGCCAGTACGGGAGAGGACTCCTATAATTCACCCCTCCACTTT
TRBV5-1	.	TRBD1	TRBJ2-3	CASRNGQDTDTQYF	TGCGCCAGTAGAAACGGACAGGACACAGATACGCAGTATTTT
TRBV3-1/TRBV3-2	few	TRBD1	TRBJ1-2	CASSGTGGPYGYTF	TGTGCCAGCAGCGGGACAGGGGGCCCCTATGGCTACACCTTC
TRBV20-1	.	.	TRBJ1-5	CSARAGQPQHF	TGCAGTGCTAGAGCGGGTCAGCCCCAGCATTTT
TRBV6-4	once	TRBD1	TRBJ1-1	CASRRDGTGGRTEAFF	TGTGCCAGCAGACGTGACGGGACAGGGGGCAGGACTGAAGCTTTCTTT
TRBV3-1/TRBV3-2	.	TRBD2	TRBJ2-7	CASSQEGLAGGGYEQYF	TGTGCCAGCAGCCAAGAGGGACTAGCGGGAGGGGGGTACGAGCAGTACTTC
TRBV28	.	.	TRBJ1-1	CAILGGYWTEAFF	TGTGCCATCCTAGGGGGATATTGGACTGAAGCTTTCTTT
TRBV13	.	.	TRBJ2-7	CASSLVDKDHEQYF	TGTGCCAGCAGCTTAGTAGACAAAGACCACGAGCAGTACTTC
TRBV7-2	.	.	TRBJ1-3	CASSLVVGTSGNTIYF	TGTGCCAGCAGCTTAGTTGTGGGCACTTCTGGAAACACCATATATTTT
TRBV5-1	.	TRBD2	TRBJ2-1	CASSLGGLAGPGDEQFF	TGCGCCAGCAGCTTGGGTGGACTAGCGGGTCCGGGGGATGAGCAGTTCTTC
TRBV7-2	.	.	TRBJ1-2	CASSPSRGGNYGYTF	TGTGCCAGCAGCCCCTCGCGCGGGGGGAACTATGGCTACACCTTC
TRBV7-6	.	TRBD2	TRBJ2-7	CASSLAPQLAGAAAYEQYF	TGTGCCAGCAGCTTAGCGCCCCAACTAGCGGGGGCCGCCGCCTACGAGCAGTACTTC
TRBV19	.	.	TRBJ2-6	CASSIGVGVSGANVLTF	TGTGCCAGTAGTATAGGAGTAGGAGTCTCTGGGGCCAACGTCCTGACTTTC
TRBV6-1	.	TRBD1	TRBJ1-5	CASSDRRDRDVKVGNQPQHF	TGTGCCAGCAGTGACCGACGGGACAGGGATGTTAAAGTCGGCAATCAGCCCCAGCATTTT
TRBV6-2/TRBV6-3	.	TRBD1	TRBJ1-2	CASSHPGGYGYTF	TGTGCCAGCAGTCACCCAGGGGGCTATGGCTACACCTTC
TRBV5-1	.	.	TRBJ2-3	CASSFGTVGSTDTQYF	TGCGCCAGCAGCTTTGGCACAGTCGGTAGCACAGATACGCAGTATTTT
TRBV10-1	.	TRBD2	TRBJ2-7	CASAGTSGTYEQYF	TGCGCCAGTGCCGGGACTAGCGGCACCTACGAGCAGTACTTC